This T cell receptor beta chain stems from a study of control samples from healthy donors and cancer patients. Profiled with immunoSEQ multiplex PCR; TCRdb holds only in-frame clones, not every one. The data contain about 140,000 clones, approximately 86% of them singletons. The CDR3 has 14 amino acids. CDR1 and CDR2 from the germline V gene are LNHDA and SQIVND (reference sequence). V shed 5 bases, J shed 3 bases, and the junction held 3 bases outside the gene matches. The TCR comes from a woman in her thirties in good health. The chain has TRBV19 and TRBJ2-7, with TRBD1 identical over 11 bases. Material for sequencing was blood. The CDR3: CASSPGTGGYEQYF. Here the CDR3 DNA reads TGTGCCAGTAGTCCAGGGACAGGGGGCTACGAGCAGTACTTC.